This TCR beta chain was identified during a study of response to subunit inactivated influenza vaccine. In TCRdb, the RT-PCR reads were re-called with MiXCR into one record per CDR3 protein. Seen here are under 550,000 distinct CDR3 sequences, less than 7.5% observed once, and the top ten hold 13%. In germline, CDR1 is DFQATT, CDR2 SNEGSKA (reference sequence). CDR3 size: 12 residues. Trimming removed 5 bases from V and 2 bases from J; junction bases left unmatched: 2. This clonotype was observed many times. The chain recombines TRBV20-1 with TRBJ2-5, with 7 bases aligning to TRBD1. The TCR originated in a man between 50 and 75 years old who received an inactivated influenza vaccine. The material sequenced was PBMCs from blood, taken around 2 years after vaccination. CDR3 amino acids: CSAWDRQETQYF. In DNA form, the CDR3 reads TGCAGTGCTTGGGACAGACAAGAGACCCAGTACTTC.